This T cell receptor (beta chain) was observed in a study of a mutant IDH1 vaccine in newly diagnosed glioma. Study-level information: Vaccine administration was initiated 4-6 weeks following radiotherapy alone, or with temozolomide cycles. Treated patients had a mean age of 40.4 years and a roughly 60% male, around 38% female split.

A single count supports this clone. Its cognate antigen is unknown. Some clones are missing from TCRdb's copy, which holds only in-frame ones; the method was immunoSEQ multiplex PCR. The profile shows roughly 32,000 clones, about four fifths of them singletons. CDR1 is SNHLY and CDR2 is FYNNEI in the germline V gene. V was trimmed by 7 bases and J by 2 bases, leaving 17 bases between them. The CDR3 spans 15 residues. The time point denotes: week 35, safety follow-up. Every single dose of the vaccine, 300 ug of mutant IDH1 20-mer peptide, came with topical imiquimod. This TCR was recovered from a woman aged 18-30 years with glioma. The sample in question was PBMCs, obtained from a glioma patient whose treatment included an IDH1 peptide vaccine. V is TRBV2 and J is TRBJ1-1; D not resolved. CDR3 nucleotides: TGTGCCAGCACCACTAAACAGACCACTAACACTGAAGCTTTCTTT. Protein: CASTTKQTTNTEAFF.